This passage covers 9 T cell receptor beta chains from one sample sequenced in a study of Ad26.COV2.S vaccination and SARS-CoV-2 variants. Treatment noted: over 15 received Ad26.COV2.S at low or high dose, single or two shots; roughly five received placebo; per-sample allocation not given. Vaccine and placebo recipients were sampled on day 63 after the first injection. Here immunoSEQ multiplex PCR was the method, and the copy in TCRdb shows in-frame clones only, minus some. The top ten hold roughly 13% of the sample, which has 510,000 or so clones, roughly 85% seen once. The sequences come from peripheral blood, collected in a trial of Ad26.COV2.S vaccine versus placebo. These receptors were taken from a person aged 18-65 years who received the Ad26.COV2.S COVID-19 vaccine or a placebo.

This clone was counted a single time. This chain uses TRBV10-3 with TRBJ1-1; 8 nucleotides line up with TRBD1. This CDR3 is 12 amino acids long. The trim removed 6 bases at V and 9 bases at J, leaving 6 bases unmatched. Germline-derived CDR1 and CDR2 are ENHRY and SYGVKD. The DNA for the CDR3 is TGTGCCATCAGCCCAGGGGGCAGTAAAGCTTTCTTT. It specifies CAISPGGSKAFF.

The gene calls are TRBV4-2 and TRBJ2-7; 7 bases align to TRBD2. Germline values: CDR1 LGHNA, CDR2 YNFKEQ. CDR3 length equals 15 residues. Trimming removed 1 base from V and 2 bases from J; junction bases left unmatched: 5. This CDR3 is CASSQGLAATYEQYF. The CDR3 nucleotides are TGTGCCAGCAGCCAAGGTCTAGCGGCTACCTACGAGCAGTACTTC.

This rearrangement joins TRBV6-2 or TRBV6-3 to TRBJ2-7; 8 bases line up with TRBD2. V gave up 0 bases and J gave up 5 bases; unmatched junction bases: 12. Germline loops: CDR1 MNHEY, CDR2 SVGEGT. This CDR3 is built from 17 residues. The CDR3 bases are TGTGCCAGCAGTTACTCCGGCTCGGCGGGAGGATGGGACGAGCAGTACTTC. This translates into CASSYSGSAGGWDEQYF.

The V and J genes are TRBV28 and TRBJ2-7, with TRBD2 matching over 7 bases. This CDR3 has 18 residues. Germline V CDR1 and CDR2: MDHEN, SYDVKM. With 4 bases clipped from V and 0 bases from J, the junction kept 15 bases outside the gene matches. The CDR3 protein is CASSSFRVASGFSYEQYF. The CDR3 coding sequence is TGTGCCAGCAGTTCCTTTCGGGTGGCTAGCGGTTTCTCCTACGAGCAGTACTTC.

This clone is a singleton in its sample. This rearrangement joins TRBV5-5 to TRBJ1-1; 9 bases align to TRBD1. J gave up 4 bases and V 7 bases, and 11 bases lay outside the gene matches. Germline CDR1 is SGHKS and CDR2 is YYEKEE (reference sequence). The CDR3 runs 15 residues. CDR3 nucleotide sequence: TGTGCCAGCCTTAGGACAGGGGCGTACAGCACTGAAGCTTTCTTT. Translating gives CASLRTGAYSTEAFF.

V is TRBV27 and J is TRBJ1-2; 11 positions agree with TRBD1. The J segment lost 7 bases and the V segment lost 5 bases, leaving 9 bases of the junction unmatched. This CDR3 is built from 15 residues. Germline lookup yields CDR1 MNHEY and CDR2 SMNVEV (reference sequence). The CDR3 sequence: CASSSSGQGAGGYTF. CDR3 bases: TGTGCCAGCAGTAGCTCAGGACAGGGGGCAGGTGGCTACACCTTC.

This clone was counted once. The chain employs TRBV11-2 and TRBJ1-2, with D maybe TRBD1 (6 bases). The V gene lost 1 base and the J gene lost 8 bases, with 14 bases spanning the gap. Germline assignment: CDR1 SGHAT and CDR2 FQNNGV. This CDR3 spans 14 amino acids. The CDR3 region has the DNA TGTGCCAGCAGCTTAGGTCGAGGGGGTTACGGCTACACCTTC. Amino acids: CASSLGRGGYGYTF.

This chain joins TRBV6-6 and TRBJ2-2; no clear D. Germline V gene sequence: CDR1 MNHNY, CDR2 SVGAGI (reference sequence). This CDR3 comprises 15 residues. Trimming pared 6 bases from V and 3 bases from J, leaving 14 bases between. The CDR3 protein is CASSPRAADTGELFF. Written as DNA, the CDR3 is TGTGCCAGCAGCCCCCGGGCCGCGGACACCGGGGAGCTGTTTTTT.

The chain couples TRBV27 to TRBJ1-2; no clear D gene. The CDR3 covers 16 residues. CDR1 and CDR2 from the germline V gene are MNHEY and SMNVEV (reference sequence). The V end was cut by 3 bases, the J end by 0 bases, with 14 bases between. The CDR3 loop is CASSFLPIRTNYGYTF. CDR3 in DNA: TGTGCCAGCAGTTTTCTTCCGATCAGGACTAACTATGGCTACACCTTC.